What follows are 18 T cell receptor beta chains derived from one specimen sequenced in a study of siplizumab effects on memory and regulatory T cells. Libraries were prepared by immunoSEQ multiplex PCR; TCRdb keeps only in-frame clonotypes and omits some of them. The sample holds tens of thousands of clones; roughly 96% are singletons and the top ten take more than 0.075%. Sequenced sample: naive CD8+ T cells sorted from blood. The receptors were sampled from a human donor in good health.

This sequence joins TRBV30 and TRBJ1-2; D might be TRBD1 (5 bases). The CDR3 is made up of 15 amino acids. The V end was cut by 0 bases, the J end by 4 bases, with 15 bases between. Germline assignment: CDR1 GTSNPN and CDR2 SVGIG (reference sequence). DNA for the CDR3: TGTGCCTGGAGTGTTTGGGGCGAACCACCCTATGGCTACACCTTC. Translated: CAWSVWGEPPYGYTF.

V is TRBV2 and J is TRBJ2-2; D is perhaps TRBD2 (7 bases). V was cut by 8 bases and J by 4 bases, with 11 bases left in between. Germline V lookup: CDR1 SNHLY, CDR2 FYNNEI. The CDR3 contains 13 residues. CDR3 nucleotide sequence: TGTGCCAGCGGGGGGGCAGGCACCGGGGAGCTGTTTTTT. Translating gives CASGGAGTGELFF.

J is TRBJ1-1 and V is TRBV7-3; D is perhaps TRBD1 (6 bases). V was pared by 3 bases and J by 8 bases, with 13 bases between. Germline V lookup: CDR1 SGHTA, CDR2 FQGTGA. The CDR3 has 13 residues. The CDR3 is CASSFTGSGEAFF. The DNA for the CDR3 is TGTGCCAGCAGCTTCACAGGGAGCGGGGAAGCTTTCTTT.

The chain employs TRBV6-5 and TRBJ2-3; 7 bases are shared with TRBD2. The CDR3 runs to 15 residues. V trimming: 0 bases; J trimming: 2 bases; junction bases outside the gene matches: 2. Germline CDR1 MNHEY, CDR2 SVGAGI. CDR3 sequence: CASSYSGGTTDTQYF. CDR3 in DNA: TGTGCCAGCAGTTACTCGGGGGGGACCACAGATACGCAGTATTTT.

The V call is TRBV2, the J call TRBJ1-5; D gene unclear. The germline V gene encodes CDR1 SNHLY and CDR2 FYNNEI. The CDR3 runs 13 residues. The ends were cut back, 3 bases at V and 3 bases at J, with 6 bases in the middle. The chain's CDR3 is CASSDRPNQPQHF. CDR3 nucleotides: TGTGCCAGCAGTGACAGGCCCAATCAGCCCCAGCATTTT.

The chain couples TRBV4-1 to TRBJ2-3; D is uncertain. Germline lookup yields CDR1 MGHRA and CDR2 YSYEKL. V was pared by 1 base and J by 2 bases, with 13 bases between. CDR3 length: 16 residues. The CDR3 nucleotides are TGCGCCAGCAGCCAAGTTTCCCCGGGTAACACAGATACGCAGTATTTT. Encoded protein: CASSQVSPGNTDTQYF.

The gene calls are TRBV5-4 and TRBJ1-1; 9 positions agree with TRBD1. CDR3 size: 16 residues. CDR1 is SGHNT and CDR2 is YYREEE in the germline V gene (reference sequence). The V segment lost 2 bases and the J segment 6 bases; nucleotides outside the gene matches: 11. The CDR3 sequence is CASSLGQGPEMAEAFF. CDR3 DNA: TGTGCCAGCAGCTTAGGACAGGGGCCTGAGATGGCTGAAGCTTTCTTT.

About this clone itself: At the DNA level, this CDR3 is encoded by other sequences in the same sample as well. The chain is built from TRBV29-1 and TRBJ2-5, with 7 bases lining up with TRBD2. Germline CDR1 SQVTM, CDR2 ANQGSEA. There are 14 residues in the CDR3. The V and J ends lost 7 bases and 4 bases, in that order; junction bases with no gene match: 12. The CDR3 DNA sequence: TGCAGCGCGACAGCCCTGGGGGGGGGAGAGACCCAGTACTTC. It codes for CSATALGGGETQYF.

The CDR3 coding sequence is TGTGCCAGCACCCTAGGGGGGTATTTGACCTACGAGCAGTACTTC. This sequence encodes CASTLGGYLTYEQYF. The gene calls are TRBV28 and TRBJ2-7; D tentatively fits TRBD1 or TRBD2 (6 bases each). Germline CDR1 is MDHEN and CDR2 is SYDVKM. V was trimmed by 7 bases and J by 2 bases, leaving 18 bases between them. The CDR3 is 15 amino acids.

The V gene is TRBV5-4, the J gene TRBJ2-7; D is undetermined. The CDR3 has 13 amino acids. Germline V lookup: CDR1 SGHNT, CDR2 YYREEE (reference sequence). Deletions cut 0 bases from V and 2 bases from J, with 6 bases between. The CDR3 sequence is CASSLGSTYEQYF. The CDR3 DNA reads as TGTGCCAGCAGCTTGGGCAGTACCTACGAGCAGTACTTC.

The chain links TRBV9 to TRBJ1-2; D not certain. V was trimmed by 4 bases and J by 0 bases, leaving 13 bases between them. Germline assignment: CDR1 SGDLS and CDR2 YYNGEE. The CDR3 is 15 amino acids. CDR3 nucleotides: TGTGCCAGCAGCCCCCAAGGGAAAGCTAACTATGGCTACACCTTC. It encodes CASSPQGKANYGYTF.

This rearrangement joins TRBV6-5 to TRBJ2-7; 8 bases line up with TRBD2. The CDR3 has 15 residues. In germline, CDR1 is MNHEY, CDR2 SVGAGI. With V trimmed by 2 bases and J by 1 base, 4 bases remained unmatched. Here the CDR3 reads CASSYDSSGSYEQYF. The CDR3 DNA sequence: TGTGCCAGCAGTTACGATTCTAGCGGGTCCTACGAGCAGTACTTC.

The chain recombines TRBV7-8 with TRBJ2-7, with a tentative D call TRBD1 (5 bases). The germline CDR1 and CDR2 sequences are SGHVS and FQNEAQ. The CDR3 consists of 13 residues. The ends were cut back, 7 bases at V and 1 base at J, with 11 bases in the middle. The CDR3 DNA is TGTGCCAGCACCTCTGACAGATCCTACGAGCAGTACTTC. Its translation is CASTSDRSYEQYF.

The chain has TRBV9 and TRBJ2-1; 8 bases align to TRBD2. The CDR3 runs to 15 residues. The V segment lost 0 bases and the J segment 2 bases; nucleotides outside the gene matches: 1. Germline V gene sequence: CDR1 SGDLS, CDR2 YYNGEE. CDR3 in amino acids: CASSVGGGPYNEQFF. In nucleotides, the CDR3 is TGTGCCAGCAGCGTAGGCGGGGGGCCCTACAATGAGCAGTTCTTC.

The rearrangement uses TRBV28 and TRBJ1-1; D call uncertain. Germline CDR1 is MDHEN and CDR2 is SYDVKM. The CDR3 sequence is 15 residues long. V was cut by 1 base and J by 1 base, with 10 bases left in between. CDR3 sequence reads: CASSLYQDSNTEAFF. The CDR3 coding sequence is TGTGCCAGCAGTTTATATCAGGACTCGAACACTGAAGCTTTCTTT.

This clone has only one observation. This chain uses TRBV6-6 with TRBJ1-2; D gene unclear. The V end was cut by 8 bases, the J end by 8 bases, with 12 bases between. The V gene's germline CDR1 is MNHNY and CDR2 SVGAGI (reference sequence). The CDR3 totals 11 residues. The CDR3 sequence: CASSSIYGYTF. In DNA, the CDR3 is TGTGCCAGCTCCTCAATTTACGGCTACACCTTC.

V is TRBV4-1 and J is TRBJ1-1; the D is unclear. V shed 2 bases and J shed 8 bases, with 6 bases lying between them. In germline, CDR1 is MGHRA, CDR2 YSYEKL. This CDR3 is 11 amino acids long. The CDR3 loop reads CASSQTREAFF. The CDR3, as DNA: TGCGCCAGCAGCCAAACTAGGGAAGCTTTCTTT.

The chain links TRBV7-9 to TRBJ2-7; D might be TRBD1 (5 bases). The CDR3 has 16 residues. CDR1 is SEHNR and CDR2 is FQNEAQ in the germline V gene (reference sequence). V shed 5 bases and J shed 3 bases, with 20 bases lying between them. The DNA of the CDR3 is TGTGCCAGCAGCCCCCATGGGGCAGGAAGGGGCTACGAGCAGTACTTC. Its protein product is CASSPHGAGRGYEQYF.